This T cell receptor (beta chain) was identified during a study of T cell repertoires in aging, cancer and after chemotherapy. Multiplex touch-down PCR with TRB-A/B primers amplified rearranged V-D-J TRB sequences. TCRdb analysed the multiplex PCR reads with MiXCR anew, one entry per CDR3 protein. The sample yields a few thousand distinct CDR3 sequences, about 42% seen once. CDR1 is DFQATT, CDR2 SNEGSKA, per germline (reference sequence). V lost 6 bases and J lost 1, with 12 bases in between. This CDR3 is 13 amino acids long. Peripheral blood genomic DNA, not sorted cells or RNA, was the template. The source material was blood. The receptor comes from a human donor with a solid tumor. The V call is TRBV20-1, the J call TRBJ1-2; D not certain. The DNA of the CDR3 is TGCAGTGCGTTGGACGGCTTTAACTATGGCTACACCTTC. Its translation: CSALDGFNYGYTF.